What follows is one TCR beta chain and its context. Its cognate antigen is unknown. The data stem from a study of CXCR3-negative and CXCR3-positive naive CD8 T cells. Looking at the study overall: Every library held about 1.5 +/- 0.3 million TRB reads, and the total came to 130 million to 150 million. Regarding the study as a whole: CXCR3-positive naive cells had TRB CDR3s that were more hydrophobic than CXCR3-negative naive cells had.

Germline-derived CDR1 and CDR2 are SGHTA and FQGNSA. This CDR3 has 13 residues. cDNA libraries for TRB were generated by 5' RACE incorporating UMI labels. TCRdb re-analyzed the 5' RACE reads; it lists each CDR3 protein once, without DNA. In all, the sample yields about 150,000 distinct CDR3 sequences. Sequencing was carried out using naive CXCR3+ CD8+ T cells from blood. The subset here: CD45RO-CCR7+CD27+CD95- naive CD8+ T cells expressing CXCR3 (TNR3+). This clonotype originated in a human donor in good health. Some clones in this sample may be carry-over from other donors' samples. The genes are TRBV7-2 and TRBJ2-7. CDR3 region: CASSFYGSYEQYF. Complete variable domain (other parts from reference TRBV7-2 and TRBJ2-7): GAGVSQSPSNKVTEKGKDVELRCDPISGHTALYWYRQSLGQGLEFLIYFQGNSAPDKSGLPSDRFSAERTGGSVSTLTIQRTQQEDSAVYLCASSFYGSYEQYFGPGTRLTVT.